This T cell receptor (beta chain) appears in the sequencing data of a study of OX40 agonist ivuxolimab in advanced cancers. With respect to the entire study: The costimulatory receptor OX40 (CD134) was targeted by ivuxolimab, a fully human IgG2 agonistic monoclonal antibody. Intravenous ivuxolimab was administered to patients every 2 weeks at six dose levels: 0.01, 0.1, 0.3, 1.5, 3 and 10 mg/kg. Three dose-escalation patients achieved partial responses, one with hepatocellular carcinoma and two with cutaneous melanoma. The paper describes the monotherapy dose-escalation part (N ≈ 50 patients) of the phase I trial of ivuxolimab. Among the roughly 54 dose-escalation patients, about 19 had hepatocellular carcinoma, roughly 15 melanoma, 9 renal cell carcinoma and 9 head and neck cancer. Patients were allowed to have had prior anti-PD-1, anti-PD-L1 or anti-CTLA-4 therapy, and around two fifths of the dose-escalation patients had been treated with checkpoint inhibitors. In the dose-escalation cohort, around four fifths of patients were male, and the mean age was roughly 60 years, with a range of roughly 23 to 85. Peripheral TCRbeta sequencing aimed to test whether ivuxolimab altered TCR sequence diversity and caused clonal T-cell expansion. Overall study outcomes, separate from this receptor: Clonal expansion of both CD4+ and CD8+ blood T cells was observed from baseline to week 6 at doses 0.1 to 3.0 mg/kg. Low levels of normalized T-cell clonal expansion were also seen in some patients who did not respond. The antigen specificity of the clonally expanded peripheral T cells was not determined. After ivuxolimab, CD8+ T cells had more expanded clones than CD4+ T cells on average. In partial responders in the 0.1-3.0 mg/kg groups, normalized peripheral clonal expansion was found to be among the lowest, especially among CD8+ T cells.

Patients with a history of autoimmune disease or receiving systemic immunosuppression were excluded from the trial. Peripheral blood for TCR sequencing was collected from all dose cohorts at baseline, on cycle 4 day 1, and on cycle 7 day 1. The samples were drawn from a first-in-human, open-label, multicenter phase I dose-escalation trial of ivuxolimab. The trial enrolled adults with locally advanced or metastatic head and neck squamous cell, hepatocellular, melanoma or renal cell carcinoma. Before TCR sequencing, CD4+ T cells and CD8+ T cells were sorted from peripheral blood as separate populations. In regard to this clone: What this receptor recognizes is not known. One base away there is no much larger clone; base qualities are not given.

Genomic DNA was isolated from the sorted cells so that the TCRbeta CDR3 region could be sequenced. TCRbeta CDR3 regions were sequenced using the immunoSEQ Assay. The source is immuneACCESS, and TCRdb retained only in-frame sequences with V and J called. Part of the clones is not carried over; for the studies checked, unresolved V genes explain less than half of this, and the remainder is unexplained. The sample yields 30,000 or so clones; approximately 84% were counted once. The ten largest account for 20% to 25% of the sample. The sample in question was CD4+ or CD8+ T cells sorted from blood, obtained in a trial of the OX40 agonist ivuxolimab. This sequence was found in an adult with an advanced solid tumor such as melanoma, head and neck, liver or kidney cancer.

The CDR3 reads CASNLATGESEQYF. In nucleotide form, the sequence is TGTGCCAGCAACCTCGCGACAGGGGAGAGCGAGCAGTACTTC. The chain is encoded by TRBV28 joined to TRBJ2-7; 8 bases in between match TRBD1. At the junction V is shortened by 7 bases and J by 6 bases; bases outside the gene matches: 11. The germline V gene gives CDR1 as MDHEN and CDR2 as SYDVKM. The CDR3, from cysteine to phenylalanine, totals 14 residues. The retained sequence is limited to the CDR3, 42 bases, with the frame set at the first base.